Below, 14 T cell receptor beta chains from the same sample are listed, as sequenced in a study of neurological immune-mediated disorders. TCRdb recomputed calls from the 5' RACE reads with MiXCR, one row per CDR3 protein. Here the sample spans tens of thousands of distinct CDR3 sequences, roughly an eighth being singletons. What was sequenced was PBMCs. The receptors come from a female donor in good health.

This clonotype appeared many times. V usage is TRBV18 and J usage is TRBJ1-2; 7 nucleotides align to TRBD1. The germline V gene has CDR1 KGHSH and CDR2 LQKENI. Unmatched junction bases numbered 6, after V lost 5 bases and J lost 0 bases. The CDR3 extends over 15 amino acids. The CDR3 sequence: CASSSDRSANYGYTF. Here the CDR3 DNA reads TGTGCCAGCTCATCGGACAGGTCAGCTAACTATGGCTACACCTTC.

This clonotype has a count of ten or more. This chain uses TRBV4-2 with TRBJ2-5; the match to TRBD2 covers 8 bases. With 0 bases clipped from V and 0 bases from J, the junction kept 3 bases outside the gene matches. This CDR3 contains 16 residues. Germline CDR1 LGHNA, CDR2 YNFKEQ. CDR3 in DNA: TGTGCCAGCAGCCAAGATCCGGGGGGGCACCAAGAGACCCAGTACTTC. Translated: CASSQDPGGHQETQYF.

At least ten counts were recorded for this clonotype. The J gene is TRBJ2-3, the V gene TRBV10-3; D is perhaps TRBD1 or TRBD2 (5 bases each). Germline V gene sequence: CDR1 ENHRY, CDR2 SYGVKD. The CDR3 spans 17 residues. The V end lost 2 bases, the J end lost 3 bases, and 18 bases lay between the germline ends. The CDR3 DNA is TGTGCCATCAGTGAGGGAGGAGGCTTGGGGGAAACAGATACGCAGTATTTT. Protein: CAISEGGGLGETDTQYF.

This clonotype is medium-sized. The rearrangement links TRBV27 to TRBJ1-2; 7 nucleotides align to TRBD1. The junction had 0 bases not matched to a gene; V was cut back by 2 bases and J by 6 bases. This CDR3 is built from 12 residues. CDR1 and CDR2 (germline): MNHEY, SMNVEV (reference sequence). The CDR3 sequence: CASSLTGDGYTF. The CDR3 DNA is TGTGCCAGCAGTTTAACAGGGGATGGCTACACCTTC.

This clonotype was picked up many times. V and J are TRBV6-5 and TRBJ2-7; TRBD2 agrees at 8 bases. The length of the CDR3 is 15 residues. The germline gives CDR1 MNHEY, CDR2 SVGAGI. V lost 7 bases, J lost 2 bases, and 10 bases stayed unmatched. CDR3 nucleotides: TGTGCCAGCACCGCCGGGGGGGCCATGGCCTACGAGCAGTACTTC. Protein sequence: CASTAGGAMAYEQYF.

This clonotype was detected ten times or more. The rearrangement links TRBV9 to TRBJ2-5; D is unclear. The V end was cut by 7 bases, the J end by 5 bases, with 9 bases between. CDR1 is SGDLS, CDR2 YYNGEE, per germline. The CDR3 runs 11 residues. CDR3 loop: CASLSHETQYF. The CDR3 DNA reads TGTGCCAGCCTCAGCCACGAGACCCAGTACTTC.

This clonotype was seen at least ten times. The chain couples TRBV5-1 to TRBJ2-3, with no clear D. V gave up 0 bases and J gave up 0 bases, with 5 bases separating them. This CDR3 region has 14 residues. Germline values: CDR1 SGHRS, CDR2 YFSETQ. CDR3 region: CASSLDLSTDTQYF. The CDR3 DNA sequence: TGCGCCAGCAGCTTGGACTTAAGCACAGATACGCAGTATTTT.

This clonotype was counted at least ten times. The chain is built from TRBV5-1 and TRBJ2-7; tentative D call: TRBD2 (5 bases). Germline-derived CDR1 and CDR2 are SGHRS and YFSETQ. V lost 0 bases to trimming and J lost 7 bases, with 17 bases between them. There are 15 residues in the CDR3. The CDR3 loop reads CASSLAGLTVGEQYF. CDR3 DNA sequence: TGCGCCAGCAGCTTGGCAGGACTCACTGTGGGGGAGCAGTACTTC.

This clonotype appeared many times. The chain couples TRBV6-5 to TRBJ2-3; a possible D gene is TRBD2 (5 bases). The germline V and J ends were trimmed by 6 bases and 4 bases, with 14 bases remaining between them. The CDR3 extends over 14 amino acids. CDR1 is MNHEY and CDR2 is SVGAGI in the germline V gene. The CDR3 loop reads CASSFRVGADTQYF. In DNA, the CDR3 is TGTGCCAGCAGCTTCCGGGTGGGAGCAGATACGCAGTATTTT.

In its sample, this clonotype was seen many times. CDR3 protein: CATRDRGMNTEAFF. The CDR3 DNA reads as TGTGCCACTAGGGACAGGGGCATGAACACTGAAGCTTTCTTT. The chain uses TRBV10-3 and TRBJ1-1, with TRBD1 identical over 10 bases. This CDR3 is 14 amino acids long. J lost 0 bases, V lost 10 bases, and 5 bases had no gene match. Germline-derived CDR1 and CDR2 are ENHRY and SYGVKD.

This clonotype was found many times. J is TRBJ2-7 and V is TRBV20-1; 7 bases map to TRBD2. J was trimmed by 7 bases and V by 4 bases; bases with no gene match: 16. CDR1 and CDR2 from the germline V gene are DFQATT and SNEGSKA (reference sequence). CDR3 size: 15 residues. The CDR3 here is CSATSGLGGSREQYF. CDR3 nucleotide sequence: TGCAGTGCTACCTCCGGACTAGGCGGGAGTAGAGAGCAGTACTTC.

Many counts were recorded for this clonotype. This rearrangement joins TRBV4-1 to TRBJ1-1; possible D gene TRBD1, 5 bases. The CDR3 totals 16 residues. V was clipped by 0 bases and J by 4 bases, with 15 bases between them. Germline CDR1 is MGHRA and CDR2 is YSYEKL. This CDR3 is CASSQDSGAWSTEAFF. CDR3 DNA: TGCGCCAGCAGCCAAGATTCCGGGGCTTGGAGCACTGAAGCTTTCTTT.

This clonotype occurred many times. This sequence joins TRBV5-1 and TRBJ1-1, with 11 bases identical to TRBD1. V dropped 5 bases and J dropped 4; count of bases not matched to a gene: 4. Germline assignment: CDR1 SGHRS and CDR2 YFSETQ. This CDR3 is built from 14 residues. The chain's CDR3 is CASSTGTGGTEAFF. CDR3 nucleotides: TGCGCCAGCAGTACCGGGACAGGGGGCACTGAAGCTTTCTTT.

There are many counts of this clonotype. V is TRBV5-1 and J is TRBJ1-1; D unclear. Germline V gene lookup returns CDR1 SGHRS and CDR2 YFSETQ. Trimming took 3 bases from V and 2 from J, leaving 11 bases between them. The CDR3 is 14 residues long. Here the CDR3 DNA reads TGCGCCAGCAGCTCCGACGCCGGTAACACTGAAGCTTTCTTT. Its translation is CASSSDAGNTEAFF. The complete variable domain, with remaining parts taken from reference TRBV5-1 and TRBJ1-1, reads KAGVTQTPRYLIKTRGQQVTLSCSPISGHRSVSWYQQTPGQGLQFLFEYFSETQRNKGNFPGRFSGRQFSNSRSEMNVSTLELGDSALYLCASSSDAGNTEAFFGQGTRLTVV.